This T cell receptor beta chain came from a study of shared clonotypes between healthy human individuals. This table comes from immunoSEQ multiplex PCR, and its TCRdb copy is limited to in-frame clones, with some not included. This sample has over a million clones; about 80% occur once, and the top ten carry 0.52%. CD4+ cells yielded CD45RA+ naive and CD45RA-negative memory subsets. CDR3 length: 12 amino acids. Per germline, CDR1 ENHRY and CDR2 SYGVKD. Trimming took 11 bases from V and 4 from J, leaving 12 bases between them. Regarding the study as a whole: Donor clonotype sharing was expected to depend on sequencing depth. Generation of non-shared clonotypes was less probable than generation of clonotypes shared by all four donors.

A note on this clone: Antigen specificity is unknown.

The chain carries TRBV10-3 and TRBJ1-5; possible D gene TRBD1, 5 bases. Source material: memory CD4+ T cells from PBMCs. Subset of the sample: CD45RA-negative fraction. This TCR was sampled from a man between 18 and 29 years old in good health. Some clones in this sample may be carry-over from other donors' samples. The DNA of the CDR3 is TGTGCCTCCACTGAGGGGAATCAGCCCCAGCATTTT. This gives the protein CASTEGNQPQHF.